Below, 5 T cell receptor beta chains from the same sample are listed, as sequenced in a study of blood T cell repertoires in COVID-19. Sequencing was performed with immunoSEQ multiplex PCR; in TCRdb, only in-frame clones are kept and a portion is missing. The sample gives approximately 75,000 clones, 86% of which show up once; approximately 5.8% is in the top ten. Sequencing was carried out using peripheral blood. The source of these receptors is an elderly man with COVID-19, enrolled during active disease.

J is TRBJ1-2 and V is TRBV5-5, with a possible D match to TRBD1 (6 bases). Germline lookup yields CDR1 SGHKS and CDR2 YYEKEE (reference sequence). V was clipped by 4 bases and J by 7 bases, with 17 bases between them. The CDR3 runs to 14 residues. This chain's CDR3 is CASSTDRQGGGYTF. The CDR3 DNA reads TGTGCCAGCAGCACCGACAGGCAGGGCGGTGGCTACACCTTC.

The CDR3 DNA reads TGTGCCAGCAGCCAAAACGCAGGGGGCTATCAGCCCCAGCATTTT. Amino acid sequence: CASSQNAGGYQPQHF. The chain employs TRBV4-2 and TRBJ1-5; TRBD1 aligns across 8 bases. This CDR3 contains 15 residues. Germline V gene sequence: CDR1 LGHNA, CDR2 YNFKEQ. The V segment lost 2 bases and the J segment 5 bases; nucleotides outside the gene matches: 5.

This sequence joins TRBV15 and TRBJ2-3, with unresolved D. Trimming removed 2 bases from V and 0 bases from J, with 15 bases in between. Germline assignment: CDR1 LNHNV and CDR2 YYDKDF (reference sequence). The CDR3 consists of 17 residues. CDR3 loop: CATSRLRNSRSTDTQYF. The DNA of the CDR3 is TGTGCCACCAGCAGATTGCGGAACTCCCGGAGCACAGATACGCAGTATTTT.

This clone was seen more than once but under ten times. V usage is TRBV29-1 and J usage is TRBJ1-2, with 11 positions matching TRBD1. Germline V gene lookup returns CDR1 SQVTM and CDR2 ANQGSEA. The CDR3 is 13 residues long. With 1 base clipped from V and 7 bases from J, the junction kept 2 bases outside the gene matches. CDR3 loop: CSVEGDRGGGYTF. CDR3 sequence (DNA): TGCAGCGTTGAAGGGGACAGGGGGGGTGGCTACACCTTC.

The chain has TRBV5-1 and TRBJ1-4; TRBD1 matches at 8 bases. CDR3 length: 15 residues. Germline CDR1 is SGHRS and CDR2 is YFSETQ. V lost 4 bases to trimming and J lost 3 bases; unmatched junction nucleotides: 5. CDR3 sequence reads: CASSADRGSNEKLFF. CDR3 bases: TGCGCCAGCAGCGCAGACAGGGGATCTAATGAAAAACTGTTTTTT.